This is a list of T cell receptor beta chains from one sample in a study of neurological immune-mediated disorders. TCRdb ran MiXCR on the 5' RACE reads and lists one entry per CDR3 protein. Of around 76,000 distinct CDR3 sequences listed, roughly 10% were seen once; the top ten hold more than 9%. Input material: PBMCs. These receptor sequences come from a man aged 25-45 years in good health. Each CDR3 is given with its conserved first and last residue. The D gene is left open where the match is weak. Clone size, where shown, is once, few, many, or a class for clones that have expanded.

clone size	V gene	D gene	J gene	CDR3 protein	CDR3 DNA
many	TRBV5-1	TRBD2	TRBJ2-5	CASSLAGLVNGETQYF	TGCGCCAGCAGCTTGGCCGGACTAGTGAACGGGGAGACCCAGTACTTC
many	TRBV29-1	TRBD2	TRBJ2-7	CSVVLAGKSYEQYF	TGCAGCGTGGTGCTAGCGGGCAAGTCCTACGAGCAGTACTTC
many	TRBV5-1	TRBD1	TRBJ2-7	CASSLFRDSTDEQYF	TGCGCCAGCAGCTTGTTTCGGGACAGTACAGACGAGCAGTACTTC
many	TRBV20-1	TRBD1	TRBJ1-4	CSARDSETNEKLFF	TGCAGTGCCCGGGACAGTGAAACTAATGAAAAACTGTTTTTT
many	TRBV7-9	.	TRBJ2-1	CASSLSDSGTWLYNEQFF	TGTGCCAGCAGCTTATCAGACTCCGGGACTTGGCTATACAATGAGCAGTTCTTC
many	TRBV7-2	TRBD2	TRBJ2-7	CASSRGLAYAYEQYF	TGTGCCAGCAGCAGGGGACTAGCGTACGCCTACGAGCAGTACTTC
many	TRBV5-1	TRBD2	TRBJ2-1	CASRLAGGYNEQFF	TGCGCCAGCAGACTAGCGGGAGGCTACAATGAGCAGTTCTTC
many	TRBV27	TRBD1	TRBJ1-2	CASSLTQGGNIYGYTF	TGTGCCAGCAGTTTAACACAGGGGGGAAATATCTATGGCTACACCTTC
many	TRBV11-2	.	TRBJ2-4	CASSPTSGWEAKNIQYF	TGTGCCAGCAGCCCAACCTCCGGGTGGGAAGCCAAAAACATTCAGTACTTC
many	TRBV7-8	TRBD1	TRBJ2-6	CASSSWTGFGANVLTF	TGTGCCAGCAGCTCCTGGACAGGGTTTGGGGCCAACGTCCTGACTTTC
many	TRBV7-9	TRBD1	TRBJ2-2	CASSQGQGATNTGELFF	TGTGCCAGCAGCCAGGGACAGGGGGCGACGAACACCGGGGAGCTGTTTTTT
many	TRBV20-1	TRBD1	TRBJ2-3	CSAYRGRTDTQYF	TGCAGTGCTTACAGGGGGCGGACAGATACGCAGTATTTT
many	TRBV20-1	TRBD1	TRBJ2-3	CSAPRQGLRTDTQYF	TGCAGTGCCCCGCGACAGGGGCTCCGGACAGATACGCAGTATTTT
many	TRBV6-1	.	TRBJ2-1	CASSEAEGRSDEQFF	TGTGCCAGCAGTGAAGCGGAAGGGCGTAGCGATGAGCAGTTCTTC
few	TRBV11-3	TRBD2	TRBJ2-1	CASSLGLGLAGTEQFF	TGTGCCAGCAGCTTAGGGCTGGGACTAGCGGGTACAGAGCAGTTCTTC
many	TRBV2	.	TRBJ1-1	CASSEDLKNTEAFF	TGTGCCAGCAGCGAAGACCTAAAGAACACTGAAGCTTTCTTT
.	TRBV29-1	.	TRBJ2-1	CSVEGGGSEQFF	TGCAGCGTTGAGGGCGGGGGCAGTGAGCAGTTCTTC
few	TRBV24-1	.	TRBJ1-5	CATSFGEQPQHF	TGTGCCACCAGTTTTGGGGAACAGCCCCAGCATTTT
many	TRBV6-1	TRBD1	TRBJ1-3	CASSEGQGGNTIYF	TGTGCCAGCAGTGAAGGACAGGGTGGAAACACCATATATTTT
many	TRBV2	.	TRBJ2-3	CASSESGAADTQYF	TGTGCCAGCAGTGAGAGTGGGGCGGCAGATACGCAGTATTTT
many	TRBV11-1	TRBD1	TRBJ2-2	CASSPYDRGRELFF	TGTGCCAGCAGCCCATACGACAGGGGCAGGGAGCTGTTTTTT
many	TRBV6-5	TRBD1	TRBJ2-7	CASSPSQGLYEQYF	TGTGCCAGCAGTCCCTCACAGGGGCTCTACGAGCAGTACTTC
many	TRBV7-2	.	TRBJ1-4	CASSETGTAWEKLFF	TGTGCCAGCAGCGAGACCGGGACCGCCTGGGAAAAACTGTTTTTT
.	TRBV5-1	.	TRBJ1-6	CASSPAVSNSPLHF	TGCGCCAGCAGCCCGGCCGTCTCAAATTCACCCCTCCACTTT
many	TRBV20-1	.	TRBJ2-3	CSASTGGGSTDTQYF	TGCAGTGCTAGCACCGGGGGCGGGAGCACAGATACGCAGTATTTT
many	TRBV28	.	TRBJ2-7	CASSSSGITYEQYF	TGTGCCAGCAGTTCTTCCGGGATTACCTACGAGCAGTACTTC
few	TRBV6-1	.	TRBJ2-1	CASRDEYSYNEQFF	TGTGCCAGCAGGGATGAATACTCCTACAATGAGCAGTTCTTC
few	TRBV27	.	TRBJ2-2	CASSPTLEVLVYTGELFF	TGTGCCAGCAGTCCGACTCTAGAGGTGTTGGTGTACACCGGGGAGCTGTTTTTT
few	TRBV19	.	TRBJ2-2	CASSIDRNTGELFF	TGTGCCAGTAGTATAGACAGAAACACCGGGGAGCTGTTTTTT
many	TRBV13	.	TRBJ2-7	CASSRQAPIYEQYF	TGTGCCAGCAGTAGACAGGCTCCCATCTACGAGCAGTACTTC
many	TRBV28	.	TRBJ2-5	CATTPSGTPETQYF	TGTGCCACCACCCCCTCCGGGACTCCAGAGACCCAGTACTTC
.	TRBV15	.	TRBJ2-6	CATSRPGAGANVLTF	TGTGCCACCAGCAGGCCGGGGGCGGGGGCCAACGTCCTGACTTTC
.	TRBV3-1	.	TRBJ2-2	CASSPPGDANTGELFF	TGTGCCAGCAGCCCCCCCGGGGACGCGAACACCGGGGAGCTGTTTTTT
many	TRBV7-9	TRBD1	TRBJ1-1	CASSSGTGGVLTEAFF	TGTGCCAGCAGCTCGGGGACAGGGGGCGTTCTCACTGAAGCTTTCTTT
.	TRBV3-1	TRBD2	TRBJ2-5	CASSQQAGLARETQYF	TGTGCCAGCAGTCAACAGGCGGGACTAGCGAGGGAGACCCAGTACTTC
many	TRBV28	.	TRBJ2-5	CASSPTVQETQYF	TGTGCCAGCAGTCCGACAGTCCAAGAGACCCAGTACTTC
many	TRBV5-1	.	TRBJ2-7	CASSLGGAVTYEQYF	TGCGCCAGCAGCTTGGGAGGGGCGGTAACCTACGAGCAGTACTTC
many	TRBV5-1	TRBD1	TRBJ1-2	CASSEGTANYGYTF	TGCGCCAGCAGTGAAGGGACAGCTAACTATGGCTACACCTTC
many	TRBV5-1	.	TRBJ2-2	CASSLVMDTGELFF	TGCGCCAGCAGCTTGGTGATGGACACCGGGGAGCTGTTTTTT
many	TRBV20-1	.	TRBJ2-1	CSAEQAHEQFF	TGCAGTGCTGAACAGGCCCATGAGCAGTTCTTC
many	TRBV9	.	TRBJ2-2	CASSVDLTGELFF	TGTGCCAGCAGCGTAGACCTGACCGGGGAGCTGTTTTTT
many	TRBV7-8	.	TRBJ1-4	CASSLFVDEKLFF	TGTGCCAGCAGCTTATTTGTCGATGAAAAACTGTTTTTT
many	TRBV15	TRBD2	TRBJ2-7	CATSGPREGLSYEQYF	TGTGCCACCAGCGGACCCAGGGAGGGGCTCTCCTACGAGCAGTACTTC
.	TRBV7-2	.	TRBJ2-7	CASSPRHGLPYEQYF	TGTGCCAGCAGCCCTCGACATGGTCTTCCCTACGAGCAGTACTTC
many	TRBV24-1	.	TRBJ2-5	CATSETGTKETQYF	TGTGCCACCAGTGAAACCGGGACCAAAGAGACCCAGTACTTC
many	TRBV12-3/TRBV12-4	.	TRBJ1-1	CASSPDLGREAFF	TGTGCCAGCAGCCCTGATCTGGGCCGTGAAGCTTTCTTT
many	TRBV5-1	.	TRBJ2-3	CASSLRSRENTDTQYF	TGCGCCAGCAGCCTGCGGAGCAGGGAGAACACAGATACGCAGTATTTT
many	TRBV29-1	.	TRBJ2-3	CSVEEVDIGADTQYF	TGCAGCGTTGAGGAAGTGGACATCGGGGCAGATACGCAGTATTTT
few	TRBV14	TRBD2	TRBJ2-1	CASSQSLAGRVKFF	TGTGCCAGCAGCCAATCTTTAGCGGGCCGGGTTAAGTTCTTC